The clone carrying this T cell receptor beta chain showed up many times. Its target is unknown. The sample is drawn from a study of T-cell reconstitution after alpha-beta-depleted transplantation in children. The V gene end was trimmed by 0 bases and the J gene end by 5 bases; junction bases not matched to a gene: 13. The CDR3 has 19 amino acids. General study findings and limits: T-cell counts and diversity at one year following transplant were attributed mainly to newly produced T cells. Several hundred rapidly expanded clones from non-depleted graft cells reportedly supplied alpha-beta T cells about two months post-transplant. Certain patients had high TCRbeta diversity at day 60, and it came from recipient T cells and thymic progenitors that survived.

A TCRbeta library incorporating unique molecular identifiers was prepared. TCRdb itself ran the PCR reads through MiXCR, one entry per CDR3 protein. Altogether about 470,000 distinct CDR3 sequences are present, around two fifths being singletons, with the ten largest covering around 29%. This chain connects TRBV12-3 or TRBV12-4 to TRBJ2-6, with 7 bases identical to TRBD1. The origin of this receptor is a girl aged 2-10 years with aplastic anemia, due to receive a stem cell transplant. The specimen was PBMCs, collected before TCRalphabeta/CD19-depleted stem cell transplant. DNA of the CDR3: TGTGCCAGCAGTTTAGCGCCAGGGGGTGGAGTCTTTAGGGCCAACGTCCTGACTTTC. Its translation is CASSLAPGGGVFRANVLTF.